This TCR beta chain was recorded in a study of blood T cell repertoires in COVID-19. There are a few counts of this clone. Using immunoSEQ multiplex PCR, the repertoire was profiled, and TCRdb retains in-frame clones only, with some absent. This table holds 350,000 to 450,000 clones, less than 90% found once. Seattle participants joined during active infection and were tracked over time. Germline V lookup: CDR1 MNHEY, CDR2 SMNVEV (reference sequence). J lost 5 bases, V lost 10 bases, and 23 bases had no gene match. CDR3 length: 17 amino acids. This sequence joins TRBV27 and TRBJ2-7, with 7 bases matching TRBD2. The TCR comes from an older woman with COVID-19, enrolled during active disease. Sample: peripheral blood. CDR3 in DNA: TGTGCCAACCCGTTTAGGGGTAGGTCGAGACTAGCTAACGAGCAGTACTTC. Its translation: CANPFRGRSRLANEQYF.